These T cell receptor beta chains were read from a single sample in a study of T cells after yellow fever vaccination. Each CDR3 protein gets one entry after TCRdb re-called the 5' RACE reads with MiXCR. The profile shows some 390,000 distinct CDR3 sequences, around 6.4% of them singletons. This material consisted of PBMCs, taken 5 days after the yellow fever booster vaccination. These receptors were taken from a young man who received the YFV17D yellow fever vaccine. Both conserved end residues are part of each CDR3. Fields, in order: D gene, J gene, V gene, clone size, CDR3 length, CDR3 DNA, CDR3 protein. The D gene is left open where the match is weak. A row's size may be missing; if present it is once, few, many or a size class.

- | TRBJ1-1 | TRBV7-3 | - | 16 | TGTGCCAGCAGCTTAAGGGGAACAGAAATATTCGCTGAAGCTTTCTTT | CASSLRGTEIFAEAFF
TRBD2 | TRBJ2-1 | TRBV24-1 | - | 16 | TGTGCCACCAGTGGAGCCCCGGGACTAGCGCCTAATGAGCAGTTCTTC | CATSGAPGLAPNEQFF
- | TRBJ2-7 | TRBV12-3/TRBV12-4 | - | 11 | TGTGCCAGCAGTTTCCAGGGCGAAGAATACTTC | CASSFQGEEYF
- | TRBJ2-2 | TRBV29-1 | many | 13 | TGCAGCGGACGAGGCCCGAACACCGGGGAGCTGTTTTTT | CSGRGPNTGELFF
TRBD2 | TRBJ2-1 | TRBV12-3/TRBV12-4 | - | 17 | TGTGCCAGCAGTTGGAAGGGTAGCGGGAGTATTATTAATGAGCAGTTCTTC | CASSWKGSGSIINEQFF
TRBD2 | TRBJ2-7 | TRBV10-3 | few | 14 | TGTGCCATCAACCTAGCGGGGGTGAGCTACGAGCAGTACTTC | CAINLAGVSYEQYF
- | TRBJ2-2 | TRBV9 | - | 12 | TGTGCCAGCAGCGTAGTGTACGGGGAGCTGTTTTTT | CASSVVYGELFF
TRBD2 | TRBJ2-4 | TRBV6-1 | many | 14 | TGTGCCAGCAACCCTAGCGGGAGTGGAAACATTCAGTACTTC | CASNPSGSGNIQYF
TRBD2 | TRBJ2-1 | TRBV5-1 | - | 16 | TGCGCCAGCAGCCCTACTAGCGGGTACTCCTACAATGAGCAGTTCTTC | CASSPTSGYSYNEQFF
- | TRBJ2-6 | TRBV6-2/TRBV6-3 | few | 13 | TGTGCCAGTCACAGCTCTGGGGCCAACGTCCTGACTTTC | CASHSSGANVLTF
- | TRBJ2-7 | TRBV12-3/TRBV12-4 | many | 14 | TGTGCCAGCAGTTTAGCAGGGGTATCCTACGAGCAGTACTTC | CASSLAGVSYEQYF
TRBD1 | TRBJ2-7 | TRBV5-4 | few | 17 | TGTGCCAGCAGCCACCCGCGGGGACAGGGCGGCTCGAACGAGCAGTACTTC | CASSHPRGQGGSNEQYF
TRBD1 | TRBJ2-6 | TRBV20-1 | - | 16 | TGCAGTGCTGGGACAGGGCTACTCTCTGGGGCCAACGTCCTGACTTTC | CSAGTGLLSGANVLTF
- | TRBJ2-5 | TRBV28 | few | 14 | TGTGCCAGCAGTTTAGTCCAGCTACAAGAGACCCAGTACTTC | CASSLVQLQETQYF
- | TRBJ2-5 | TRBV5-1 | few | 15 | TGCGCCAGCAGCTCCACCGACAGGACCCAAGAGACCCAGTACTTC | CASSSTDRTQETQYF
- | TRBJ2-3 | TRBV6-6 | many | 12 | TGTGCCAGCAGTGTCGATACAGATACGCAGTATTTT | CASSVDTDTQYF
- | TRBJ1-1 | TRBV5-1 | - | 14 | TGCGCCAGCAGCTTGGAACAGATGAACACTGAAGCTTTCTTT | CASSLEQMNTEAFF
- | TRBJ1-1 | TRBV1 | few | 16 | TGCACCAGCAGCCAAGGTCTACAGGGGGCCAACACTGAAGCTTTCTTT | CTSSQGLQGANTEAFF
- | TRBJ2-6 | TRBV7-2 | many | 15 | TGTGCCAGCAGCCCACAGATCTCTGGGGCCAACGTCCTGACTTTC | CASSPQISGANVLTF
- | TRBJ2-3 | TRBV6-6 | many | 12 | TGTGCCAGCAGGCAGGGCACAGATACGCAGTATTTT | CASRQGTDTQYF
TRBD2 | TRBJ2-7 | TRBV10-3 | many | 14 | TGTGCCACCGGTCGGCGGGAGGATAACTACGAGCAGTACTTC | CATGRREDNYEQYF
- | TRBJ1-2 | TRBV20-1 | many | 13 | TGCAGTGCTCACAGGGACTCTAACTATGGCTACACCTTC | CSAHRDSNYGYTF
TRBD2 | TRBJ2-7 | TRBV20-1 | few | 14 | TGCAGTGCTTTAGGACTAGCGGGAGCCCGCGAGCAGTACTTC | CSALGLAGAREQYF
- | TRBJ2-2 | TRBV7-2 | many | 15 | TGTGCCAGCAGCTCAGCGGGCTCCCTGAGCGGGGAGCTGTTTTTT | CASSSAGSLSGELFF
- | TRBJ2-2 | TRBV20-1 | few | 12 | TGCAGTGCTAGAGAAAGTTCCGGGGAGCTGTTTTTT | CSARESSGELFF
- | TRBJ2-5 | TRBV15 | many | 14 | TGTGCCACCAGCAGGCTAGCGCCACAAGAGACCCAGTACTTC | CATSRLAPQETQYF
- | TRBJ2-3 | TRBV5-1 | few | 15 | TGCGCCAGCAGCCCCTCGGACTCGAGGGGGACTACGCAGTATTTT | CASSPSDSRGTTQYF
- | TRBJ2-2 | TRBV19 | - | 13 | TGTGCCAGTAACAGGGATTACACCGGGGAGCTGTTTTTT | CASNRDYTGELFF
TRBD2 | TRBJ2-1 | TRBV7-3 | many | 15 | TGTGCCAGCAGCTCCCGACTAGCGGGAGTATCTGAGCAGTTCTTC | CASSSRLAGVSEQFF
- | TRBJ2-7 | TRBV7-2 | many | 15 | TGTGCCAGCAGCTTAGTTCAGACGGATGGGTACGAGCAGTACTTC | CASSLVQTDGYEQYF
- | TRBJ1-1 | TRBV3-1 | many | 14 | TGTGCCAGCAGCCAAGGTCCGGGGAACACTGAAGCTTTCTTT | CASSQGPGNTEAFF
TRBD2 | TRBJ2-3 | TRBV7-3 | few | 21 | TGTGCCAGCAGCTCAAGGGGTGGGACTAGCGGGGGACCTACTAGCACAGATACGCAGTATTTT | CASSSRGGTSGGPTSTDTQYF
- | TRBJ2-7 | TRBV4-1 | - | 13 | TGCGCCAGCAGCCACACCGATTCCTACGAGCAGTACTTC | CASSHTDSYEQYF
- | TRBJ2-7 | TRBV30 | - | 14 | TGTGCCTGGTCACAAGGCATGGTTCCGAGCGAGCAGTACTTC | CAWSQGMVPSEQYF
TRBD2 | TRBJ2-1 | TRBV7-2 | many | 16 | TGTGCCAGCAGCTCGGGACTAGCGGGGGGACCTCGTGAGCAGTTCTTC | CASSSGLAGGPREQFF
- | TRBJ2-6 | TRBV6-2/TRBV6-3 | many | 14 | TGTGCCAGCAGTTACAACTCTGGGGCCAACGTCCTGACTTTC | CASSYNSGANVLTF
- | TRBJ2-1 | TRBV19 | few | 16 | TGTGCCAGTAGGAGTAAGGGCGCCCCGACCTACAATGAGCAGTTCTTC | CASRSKGAPTYNEQFF
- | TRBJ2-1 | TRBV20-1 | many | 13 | TGCAGTGCTAGGACCTTTGGGAACAATGAGCAGTTCTTC | CSARTFGNNEQFF
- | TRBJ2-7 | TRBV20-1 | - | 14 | TGCAGTGCTGCCCCGGGAGTACCCTCCTACGAGCAGTACTTC | CSAAPGVPSYEQYF
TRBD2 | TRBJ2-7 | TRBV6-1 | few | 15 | TGTGCCAGTCTCCCTTTCGGGCTAGCGGGAGGGGAGCAGTACTTC | CASLPFGLAGGEQYF
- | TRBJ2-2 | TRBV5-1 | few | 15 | TGCGCCAGCAGCTCTACTCGGACTAACACCGGGGAGCTGTTTTTT | CASSSTRTNTGELFF
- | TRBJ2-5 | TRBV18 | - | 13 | TGTGCCAGCCAGCAGTCAGGGTATGAGACCCAGTACTTC | CASQQSGYETQYF
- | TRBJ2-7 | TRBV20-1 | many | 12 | TGCAGTACCTCCCGTGACTCCTACGAGCAGTACTTC | CSTSRDSYEQYF
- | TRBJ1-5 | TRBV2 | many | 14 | TGTGCCAGCAGTGAAGGCCGGGGGGGGTGGGCCCAGCATTTT | CASSEGRGGWAQHF
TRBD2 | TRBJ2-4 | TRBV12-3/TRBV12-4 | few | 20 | TGTGCCAGCACCCCAAAAGGAGGGGTAGCGGGAGGGCCGGAGCGAAACATTCAGTACTTC | CASTPKGGVAGGPERNIQYF
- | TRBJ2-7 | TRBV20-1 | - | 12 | TGCAGTGCTAGAGGACCTGAGCCCGGGCAGTACTTC | CSARGPEPGQYF
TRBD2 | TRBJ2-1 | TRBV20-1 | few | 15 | TGCAGTGCTAGAATTGTTGCTAGCGGGAGTAATGAGCAGTTCTTC | CSARIVASGSNEQFF
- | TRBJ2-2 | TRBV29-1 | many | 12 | TGCAGCGGATCAGGGAACACCGGGGAGCTGTTTTTT | CSGSGNTGELFF
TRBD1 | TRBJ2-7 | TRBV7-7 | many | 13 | TGTGCTAGCAGCCTTGACAGGGCTTCCGAGCAGTACTTC | CASSLDRASEQYF
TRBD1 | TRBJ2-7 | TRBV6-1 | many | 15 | TGTGCCAGCACCCAAGGGGGACAGGGGGCCTACGAGCAGTACTTC | CASTQGGQGAYEQYF